This T cell receptor (beta chain) was sequenced in a study of control samples from healthy donors and cancer patients. Germline-derived CDR1 and CDR2 are SGDLS and YYNGEE. The V gene end was trimmed by 4 bases and the J gene end by 1 base; junction bases not matched to a gene: 3. The CDR3 length is 16 residues. Method: immunoSEQ multiplex PCR; TCRdb's copy keeps in-frame clones and lacks some. The table lists about 70,000 clones, 84% of them singletons. The sequenced sample consisted of blood. The clonotype comes from a man between 50 and 59 years old in good health. V and J are TRBV9 and TRBJ2-2; 11 bases match TRBD2. This chain's CDR3 is CASSPLAGENTGELFF. The CDR3 region has the DNA TGTGCCAGCAGCCCACTAGCGGGGGAGAACACCGGGGAGCTGTTTTTT. Supplemented by reference TRBV9 and TRBJ2-2, the full variable domain reads DSGVTQTPKHLITATGQRVTLRCSPRSGDLSVYWYQQSLDQGLQFLIQYYNGEERAKGNILERFSAQQFPDLHSELNLSSLELGDSALYFCASSPLAGENTGELFFGEGSRLTVL.